The 21 T cell receptor beta chains reported below all come from one sample, sequenced in a study of shared T cell receptors in the human thymus. Assay used: immunoSEQ multiplex PCR; TCRdb lists only in-frame clones, some missing. The sample records almost 550,000 clones, 78% being singletons. These data also formed part of another study, on human thymus T cells.

The sample taken for sequencing was thymocytes. The receptors were sampled from a boy in the first two years of life with a congenital heart defect.

The chain has TRBV30 and TRBJ2-5; maybe TRBD2 (6 bases). Germline assignment: CDR1 GTSNPN and CDR2 SVGIG (reference sequence). V was trimmed by 2 bases and J by 5 bases, leaving 15 bases between them. This CDR3 region has 14 residues. CDR3 residues: CAWSSTGVLETQYF. In nucleotides, the CDR3 is TGTGCCTGGAGTTCAACGGGAGTTTTGGAGACCCAGTACTTC.

The CDR3 DNA is TGTGCCAGCAGTGAAGAACTAGCGGGAGGATACGAGCAGTACTTC. Translated, it gives CASSEELAGGYEQYF. This chain links TRBV6-1 with TRBJ2-7, with 12 bases aligning to TRBD2. This CDR3 has 15 residues. J lost 4 bases, V lost 1 base, and 2 bases had no gene match. Germline V gene sequence: CDR1 MNHNS, CDR2 SASEGT.

The V call is TRBV4-3, the J call TRBJ2-7; 8 bases align to TRBD2. The CDR3 has 15 residues. J lost 5 bases, V lost 4 bases, and 10 bases had no gene match. In germline, CDR1 is LGHNA, CDR2 YSLEER. The CDR3 region is CASSRDWGLGNEQYF. The CDR3 nucleotides read TGCGCCAGCAGCCGGGATTGGGGACTAGGTAACGAGCAGTACTTC.

This CDR3 reads CASSARREGHEQYF. The CDR3 nucleotides read TGTGCCAGCAGTGCTCGACGGGAGGGCCACGAGCAGTACTTC. J is TRBJ2-7 and V is TRBV25-1; TRBD2 agrees at 8 bases. The CDR3 length is 14 residues. V shed 4 bases and J 5 bases; nucleotides not matched to a gene: 7. The germline V gene has CDR1 MGHDK and CDR2 SYGVNS.

V is TRBV28 and J is TRBJ2-7; 10 nucleotides agree with TRBD1. This CDR3 has 16 residues. Germline-derived CDR1 and CDR2 are MDHEN and SYDVKM. J lost 2 bases, V lost 5 bases, and 9 bases had no gene match. The CDR3 DNA reads TGTGCCAGCAGTCTCCTTCCGGGACAGGGGACCTACGAGCAGTACTTC. This gives the protein CASSLLPGQGTYEQYF.

V usage is TRBV28 and J usage is TRBJ2-7, with TRBD2 as a possible D gene (6 bases). Germline V CDR1 and CDR2: MDHEN, SYDVKM. The CDR3 is 15 amino acids. Trimming removed 0 bases at V and 1 base at J, with 10 bases between. This CDR3 is CASSLWGRSSYEQYF. In DNA form, the CDR3 reads TGTGCCAGCAGTTTATGGGGGAGGAGTTCCTACGAGCAGTACTTC.

J is TRBJ2-7 and V is TRBV4-3, with TRBD2 matching over 7 bases. This CDR3 comprises 15 residues. Germline V gene sequence: CDR1 LGHNA, CDR2 YSLEER. The J segment lost 5 bases and the V segment lost 0 bases, leaving 7 bases of the junction unmatched. For the CDR3, the DNA is TGCGCCAGCAGCCAAGATGAGCGGGGTTTCAACGAGCAGTACTTC. It specifies CASSQDERGFNEQYF.

This chain uses TRBV27 with TRBJ2-3; 8 nucleotides line up with TRBD1. Trimming took 6 bases from V and 6 from J; bases not matched to a gene: 17. The CDR3 contains 17 residues. Germline CDR1 MNHEY, CDR2 SMNVEV (reference sequence). The CDR3 spells CASRPTRSQGATDTQYF. The CDR3 DNA reads as TGTGCCAGCAGGCCCACCAGAAGTCAGGGGGCGACGGATACGCAGTATTTT.

V gene TRBV30 combines with J gene TRBJ2-7, with 8 bases matching TRBD1. The CDR3 loop spans 15 amino acids. Trimming removed 0 bases from V and 0 bases from J; junction bases left unmatched: 4. Germline V gives CDR1 GTSNPN, CDR2 SVGIG (reference sequence). DNA for the CDR3: TGTGCCTGGAGTGTGCCGGGACAGGTCTCCTACGAGCAGTACTTC. Its translation: CAWSVPGQVSYEQYF.

This chain joins TRBV30 and TRBJ1-5; 8 positions agree with TRBD1. CDR1 and CDR2 (germline): GTSNPN, SVGIG (reference sequence). J was trimmed by 1 base and V by 1 base; bases with no gene match: 6. This CDR3 has 16 residues. CDR3 sequence (DNA): TGTGCCTGGAGTGCTAGGGGGACAGGCAGCAATCAGCCCCAGCATTTT. Its translation is CAWSARGTGSNQPQHF.

A few counts support this clone. The V call is TRBV28, the J call TRBJ1-4, with TRBD1 matching 12 bases. The CDR3 length is 19 residues. The ends lost 3 bases at V and 6 bases at J; junction bases unmatched: 14. CDR1 and CDR2 (germline): MDHEN, SYDVKM. The CDR3 region is CASSFLRRDRGRPDEKLFF. As DNA, the CDR3 is TGTGCCAGCAGTTTTCTCAGACGGGACAGGGGGCGCCCGGATGAAAAACTGTTTTTT.

This chain uses TRBV27 with TRBJ2-7; possible D gene TRBD2, 5 bases. The germline V gene has CDR1 MNHEY and CDR2 SMNVEV (reference sequence). CDR3 size: 14 residues. The V end was cut by 5 bases, the J end by 3 bases, with 14 bases between. CDR3 coding DNA: TGTGCCAGCAGTCCCGGACGGGAAAACTACGAGCAGTACTTC. It encodes CASSPGRENYEQYF.

Remarks on this clone: Compared with germline, one end of the junction differs, possibly owing to a read error. V is TRBV7-7 and J is TRBJ2-2; TRBD2 matches 7 bases. CDR1 SSHAT and CDR2 FNYEAQ come from the germline V gene (reference sequence). This CDR3 is 15 amino acids long. The CDR3 loop reads CASSLERGNTGELFF. In DNA, the CDR3 is TGTGCTAGCAGCTTAGAGCGGGGGAACACCGGGGAGCTGTTTTTT.

V and J are TRBV5-1 and TRBJ2-1; 13 positions match TRBD2. The junction had 9 bases not matched to a gene; V was cut back by 4 bases and J by 2 bases. Germline CDR1 reads SGHRS; CDR2 reads YFSETQ. The CDR3 is 18 residues long. CDR3 in amino acids: CASSQGLAGSKAYNEQFF. The CDR3 region has the DNA TGCGCCAGCAGCCAGGGACTAGCGGGATCCAAGGCCTACAATGAGCAGTTCTTC.

A word on this clone: Relative to the germline gene, one junction end is altered; a read error may explain this. Other DNA variants within this sample encode the same CDR3. The CDR3 protein is CASSQEGETGEKETQYF. CDR3 in DNA: TGCGCTAGCAGCCAAGAGGGGGAGACAGGGGAAAAAGAGACCCAGTACTTC. V usage is TRBV4-1 and J usage is TRBJ2-5; TRBD1 matches at 8 bases. This CDR3 is 17 amino acids long. In germline, CDR1 is MGHRA, CDR2 YSYEKL.

The rearrangement links TRBV4-3 to TRBJ1-1, with D possibly TRBD1 on 5 matching bases. Germline assignment: CDR1 LGHNA and CDR2 YSLEER. Trimming left V 1 base short and J 2 bases short, with 20 bases between. The CDR3 totals 18 residues. CDR3 sequence (DNA): TGCGCCAGCAGCCAAGGGGGAGGGGACCTCCAAGTCAACACTGAAGCTTTCTTT. Protein: CASSQGGGDLQVNTEAFF.

This chain connects TRBV6-5 to TRBJ2-2; the D gene is possibly TRBD1 (5 bases). The CDR3 covers 14 residues. Germline V gives CDR1 MNHEY, CDR2 SVGAGI. Between the trimmed V and J ends, which lost 1 base and 7 bases, there was a span of 10 bases. The CDR3 sequence is CASSYCPRGGELFF. CDR3 sequence (DNA): TGTGCCAGCAGTTACTGTCCAAGGGGCGGGGAGCTGTTTTTT.

The chain couples TRBV27 to TRBJ1-5; no definite D call. Germline loops: CDR1 MNHEY, CDR2 SMNVEV (reference sequence). This CDR3 spans 14 amino acids. Between the trimmed V and J ends, which lost 5 bases and 7 bases, there was a span of 15 bases. CDR3 nucleotides: TGTGCCAGCAGTCCTAAGGGAGGGAACCAGCCCCAGCATTTT. It is translated as CASSPKGGNQPQHF.

The CDR3 nucleotides are TGTGCCAGCAGCTTGGGCTCGGGACTAGCGGGAGTGGAGACCCAGTACTTC. It codes for CASSLGSGLAGVETQYF. The V call is TRBV5-4, the J call TRBJ2-5, with 14 bases identical to TRBD2. Trimming at V came to 0 bases and at J to 5 bases, leaving 6 bases not matched to a gene. The CDR3 contains 17 residues. From germline, CDR1 is SGHNT and CDR2 YYREEE (reference sequence).

The DNA of the CDR3 is TGTGCCATCAGGGGCGAGCGACTAGCGGGAGGGTTGCACGAGCAGTACTTC. As protein: CAIRGERLAGGLHEQYF. This chain connects TRBV10-3 to TRBJ2-7, with TRBD2 matching 14 bases. CDR1 is ENHRY and CDR2 is SYGVKD in the germline V gene. V was pared by 6 bases and J by 5 bases, with 12 bases of the junction left unmatched. This CDR3 spans 17 amino acids.

This clone was seen a few times. The chain employs TRBV29-1 and TRBJ2-2; TRBD2 aligns across 11 bases. V lost 6 bases to trimming and J lost 8 bases; unmatched junction nucleotides: 11. CDR1 SQVTM and CDR2 ANQGSEA come from the germline V gene. This CDR3 spans 15 amino acids. CDR3 bases: TGCAGCGTGGAACTAGCGGGAGTCGTGGGAGGGGAGCTGTTTTTT. Protein: CSVELAGVVGGELFF.